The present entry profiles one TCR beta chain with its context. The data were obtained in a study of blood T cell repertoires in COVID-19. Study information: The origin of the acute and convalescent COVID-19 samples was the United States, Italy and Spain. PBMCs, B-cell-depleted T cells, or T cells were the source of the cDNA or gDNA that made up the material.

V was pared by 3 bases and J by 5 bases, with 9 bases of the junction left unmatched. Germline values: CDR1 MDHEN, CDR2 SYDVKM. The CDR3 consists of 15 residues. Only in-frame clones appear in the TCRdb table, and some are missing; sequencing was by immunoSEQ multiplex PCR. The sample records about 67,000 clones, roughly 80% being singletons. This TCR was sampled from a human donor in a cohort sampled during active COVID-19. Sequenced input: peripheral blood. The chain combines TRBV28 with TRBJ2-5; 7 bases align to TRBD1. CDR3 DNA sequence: TGTGCCAGCAGTTTTCCAAGAGGGGGCATTGAGACCCAGTACTTC. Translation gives CASSFPRGGIETQYF. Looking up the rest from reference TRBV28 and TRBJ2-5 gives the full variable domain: DVKVTQSSRYLVKRTGEKVFLECVQDMDHENMFWYRQDPGLGLRLIYFSYDVKMKEKGDIPEGYSVSREKKERFSLILESASTNQTSMYLCASSFPRGGIETQYFGPGTRLLVL.